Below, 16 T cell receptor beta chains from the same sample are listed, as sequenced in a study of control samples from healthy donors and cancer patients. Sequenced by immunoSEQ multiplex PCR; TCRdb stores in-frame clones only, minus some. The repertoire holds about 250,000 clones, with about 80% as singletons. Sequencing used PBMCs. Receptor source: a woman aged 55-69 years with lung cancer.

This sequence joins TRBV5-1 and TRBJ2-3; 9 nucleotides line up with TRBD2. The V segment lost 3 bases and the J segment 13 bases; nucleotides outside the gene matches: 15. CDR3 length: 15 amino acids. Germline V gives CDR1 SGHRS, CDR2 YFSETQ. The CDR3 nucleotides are TGCGCCAGCAGCTCGGGTAGCGGGGGTCAAGAAGATAAGTATTTT. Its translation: CASSSGSGGQEDKYF.

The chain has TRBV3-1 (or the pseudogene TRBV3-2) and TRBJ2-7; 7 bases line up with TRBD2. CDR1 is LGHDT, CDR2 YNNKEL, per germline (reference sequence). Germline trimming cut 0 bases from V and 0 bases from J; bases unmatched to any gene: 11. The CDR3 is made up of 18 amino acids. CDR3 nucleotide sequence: TGTGCCAGCAGCCAAGATCGGGGGGTTAGCGGGCGCTCCTACGAGCAGTACTTC. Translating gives CASSQDRGVSGRSYEQYF.

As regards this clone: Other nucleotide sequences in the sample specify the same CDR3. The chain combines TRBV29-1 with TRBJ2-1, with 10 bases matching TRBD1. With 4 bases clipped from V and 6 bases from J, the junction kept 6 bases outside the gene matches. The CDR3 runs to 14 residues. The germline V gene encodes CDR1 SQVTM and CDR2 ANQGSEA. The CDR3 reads CSVAGTGAPNEQFF. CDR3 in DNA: TGCAGCGTTGCCGGGACAGGGGCCCCCAATGAGCAGTTCTTC.

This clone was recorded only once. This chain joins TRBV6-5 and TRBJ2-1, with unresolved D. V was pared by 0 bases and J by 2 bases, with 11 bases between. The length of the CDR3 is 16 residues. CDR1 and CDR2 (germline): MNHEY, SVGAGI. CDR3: CASSYSGSTAYNEQFF. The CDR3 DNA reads TGTGCCAGCAGTTACTCAGGCTCTACAGCCTACAATGAGCAGTTCTTC.

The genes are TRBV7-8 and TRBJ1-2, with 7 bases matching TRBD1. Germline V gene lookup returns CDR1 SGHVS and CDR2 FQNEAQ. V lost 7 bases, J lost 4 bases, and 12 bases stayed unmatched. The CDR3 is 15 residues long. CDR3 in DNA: TGTGCCAGCACTCCCTACAGGGGAGAGGCCTATGGCTACACCTTC. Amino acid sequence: CASTPYRGEAYGYTF.

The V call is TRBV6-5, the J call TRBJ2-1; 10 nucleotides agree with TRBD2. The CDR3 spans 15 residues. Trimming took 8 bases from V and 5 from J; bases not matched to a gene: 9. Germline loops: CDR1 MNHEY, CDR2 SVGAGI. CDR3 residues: CASVLAGGPHNEQFF. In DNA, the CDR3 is TGTGCCAGCGTTTTAGCGGGAGGACCCCACAATGAGCAGTTCTTC.

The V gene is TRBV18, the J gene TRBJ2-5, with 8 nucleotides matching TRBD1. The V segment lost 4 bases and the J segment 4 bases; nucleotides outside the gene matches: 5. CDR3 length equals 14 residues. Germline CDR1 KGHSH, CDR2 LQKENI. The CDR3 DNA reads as TGTGCCAGCTCACTGAGACAGGGGAGAGAGACCCAGTACTTC. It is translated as CASSLRQGRETQYF.

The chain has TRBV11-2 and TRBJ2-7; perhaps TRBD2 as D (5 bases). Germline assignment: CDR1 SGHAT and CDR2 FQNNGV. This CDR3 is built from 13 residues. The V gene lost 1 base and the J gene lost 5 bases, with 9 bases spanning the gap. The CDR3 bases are TGTGCCAGCAGCTTAGCCGGGATCGACGAGCAGTACTTC. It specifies CASSLAGIDEQYF.

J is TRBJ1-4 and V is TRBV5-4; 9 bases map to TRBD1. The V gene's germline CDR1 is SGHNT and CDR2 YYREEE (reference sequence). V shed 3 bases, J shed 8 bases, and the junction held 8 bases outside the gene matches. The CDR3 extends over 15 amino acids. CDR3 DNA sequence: TGTGCCAGCAGCTACACAGGGGGCGCTCGGGAAAAACTGTTTTTT. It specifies CASSYTGGAREKLFF.

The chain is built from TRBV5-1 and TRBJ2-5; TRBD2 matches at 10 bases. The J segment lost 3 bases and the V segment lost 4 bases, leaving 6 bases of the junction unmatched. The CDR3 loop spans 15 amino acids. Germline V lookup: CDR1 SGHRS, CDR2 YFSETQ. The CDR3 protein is CASSELAGDEETQYF. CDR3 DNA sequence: TGCGCCAGCAGCGAGCTAGCGGGAGATGAAGAGACCCAGTACTTC.

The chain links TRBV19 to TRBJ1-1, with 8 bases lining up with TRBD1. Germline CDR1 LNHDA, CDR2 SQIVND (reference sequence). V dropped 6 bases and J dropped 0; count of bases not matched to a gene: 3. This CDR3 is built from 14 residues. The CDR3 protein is CASRLGQVNTEAFF. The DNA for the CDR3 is TGTGCCAGTAGGCTGGGACAGGTGAACACTGAAGCTTTCTTT.

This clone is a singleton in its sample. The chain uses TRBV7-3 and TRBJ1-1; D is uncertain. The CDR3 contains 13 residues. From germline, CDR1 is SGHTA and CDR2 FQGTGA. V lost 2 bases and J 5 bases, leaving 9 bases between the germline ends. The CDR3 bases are TGTGCCAGCAGCTTAGACTTTTCAACTGAAGCTTTCTTT. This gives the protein CASSLDFSTEAFF.

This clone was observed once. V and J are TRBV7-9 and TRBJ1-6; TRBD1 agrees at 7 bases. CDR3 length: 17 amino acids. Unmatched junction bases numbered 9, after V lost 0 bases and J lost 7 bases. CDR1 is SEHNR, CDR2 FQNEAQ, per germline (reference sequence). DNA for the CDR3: TGTGCCAGCAGCTTAGCTCCGGGACAGCAAAAGAATTCACCCCTCCACTTT. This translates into CASSLAPGQQKNSPLHF. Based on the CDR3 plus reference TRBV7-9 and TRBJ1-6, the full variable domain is DTGVSQNPRHKITKRGQNVTFRCDPISEHNRLYWYRQTLGQGPEFLTYFQNEAQLEKSRLLSDRFSAERPKGSFSTLEIQRTEQGDSAMYLCASSLAPGQQKNSPLHFGNGTRLTVT.

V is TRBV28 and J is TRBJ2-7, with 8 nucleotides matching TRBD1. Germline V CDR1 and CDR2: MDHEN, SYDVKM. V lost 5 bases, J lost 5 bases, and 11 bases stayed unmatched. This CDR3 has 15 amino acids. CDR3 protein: CASSPLRTGSHEQYF. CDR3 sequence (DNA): TGTGCCAGCAGTCCCCTCCGGACAGGGAGCCACGAGCAGTACTTC.

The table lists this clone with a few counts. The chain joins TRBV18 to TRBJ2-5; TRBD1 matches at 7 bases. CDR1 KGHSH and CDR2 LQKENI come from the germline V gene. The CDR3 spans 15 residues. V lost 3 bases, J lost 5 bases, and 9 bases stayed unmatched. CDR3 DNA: TGTGCCAGCTCACCCAACAGGGGTAGGGAGGAGACCCAGTACTTC. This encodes CASSPNRGREETQYF.

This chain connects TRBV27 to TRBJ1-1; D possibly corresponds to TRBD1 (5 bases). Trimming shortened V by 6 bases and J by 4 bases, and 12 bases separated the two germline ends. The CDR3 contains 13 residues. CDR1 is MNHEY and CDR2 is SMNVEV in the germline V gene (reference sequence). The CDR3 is CASSGGWGTEAFF. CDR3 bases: TGTGCCAGCAGCGGGGGTTGGGGCACTGAAGCTTTCTTT.